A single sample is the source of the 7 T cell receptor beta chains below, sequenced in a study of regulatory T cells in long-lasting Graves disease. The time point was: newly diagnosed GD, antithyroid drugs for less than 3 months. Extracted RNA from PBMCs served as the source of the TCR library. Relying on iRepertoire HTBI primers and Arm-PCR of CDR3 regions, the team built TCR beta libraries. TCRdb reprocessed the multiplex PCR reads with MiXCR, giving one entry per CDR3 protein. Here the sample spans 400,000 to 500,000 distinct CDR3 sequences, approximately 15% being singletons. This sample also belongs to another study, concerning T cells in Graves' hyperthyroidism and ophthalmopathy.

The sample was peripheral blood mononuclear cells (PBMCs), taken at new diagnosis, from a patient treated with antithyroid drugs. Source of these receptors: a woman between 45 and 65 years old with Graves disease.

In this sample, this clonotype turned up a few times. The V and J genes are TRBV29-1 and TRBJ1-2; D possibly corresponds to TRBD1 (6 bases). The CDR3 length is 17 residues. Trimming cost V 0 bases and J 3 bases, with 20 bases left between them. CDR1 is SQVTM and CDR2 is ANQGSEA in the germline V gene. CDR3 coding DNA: TGCAGCGTTGAAGATGGCCAAACAGGGAGGGATTACTATGGCTACACCTTC. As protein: CSVEDGQTGRDYYGYTF.

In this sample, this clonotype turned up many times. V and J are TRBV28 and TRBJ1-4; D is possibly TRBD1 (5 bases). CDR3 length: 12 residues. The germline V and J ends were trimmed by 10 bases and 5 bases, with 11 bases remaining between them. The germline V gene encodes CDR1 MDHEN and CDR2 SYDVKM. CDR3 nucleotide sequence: TGTGCCATCGGCGGGGGGAATGAAAAACTGTTTTTT. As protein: CAIGGGNEKLFF.

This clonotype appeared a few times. CDR3 sequence reads: CASRPRDSNQPQHF. The DNA of the CDR3 is TGTGCCAGCAGACCCAGAGACAGCAATCAGCCCCAGCATTTT. V is TRBV6-1 and J is TRBJ1-5; D is undetermined. V was pared by 6 bases and J by 1 base, with 10 bases between. This CDR3 is 14 amino acids long. Germline-derived CDR1 and CDR2 are MNHNS and SASEGT.

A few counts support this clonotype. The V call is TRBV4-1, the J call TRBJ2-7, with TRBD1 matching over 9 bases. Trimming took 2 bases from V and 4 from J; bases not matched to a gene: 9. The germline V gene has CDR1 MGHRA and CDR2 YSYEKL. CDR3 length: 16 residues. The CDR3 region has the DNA TGCGCCAGCAGCCAACCTCACGGGACAGGGCCTTACGAGCAGTACTTC. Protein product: CASSQPHGTGPYEQYF.

In DNA, the CDR3 is TGTGCCAGCAGATGGGAACAGGGGGCCTCCAATTCACCCCTCCACTTT. Translated: CASRWEQGASNSPLHF. This rearrangement joins TRBV5-5 to TRBJ1-6; 9 nucleotides align to TRBD1. The CDR3 has 16 residues. V trimming: 5 bases; J trimming: 7 bases; junction bases outside the gene matches: 10. Germline V gives CDR1 SGHKS, CDR2 YYEKEE (reference sequence).

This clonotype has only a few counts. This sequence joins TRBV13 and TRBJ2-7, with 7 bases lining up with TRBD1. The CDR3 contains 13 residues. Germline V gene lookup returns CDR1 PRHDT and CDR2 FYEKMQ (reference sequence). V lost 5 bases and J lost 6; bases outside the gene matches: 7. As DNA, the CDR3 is TGTGCCAGCAGCCGTGGCTCAGGGGGCGAGCAGTACTTC. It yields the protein CASSRGSGGEQYF.

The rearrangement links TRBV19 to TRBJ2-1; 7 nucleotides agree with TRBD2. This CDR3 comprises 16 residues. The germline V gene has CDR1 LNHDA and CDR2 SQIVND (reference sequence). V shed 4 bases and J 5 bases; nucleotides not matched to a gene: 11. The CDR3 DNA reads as TGTGCCAGTAGTACACGTACGGGCGGGAGTGACAATGAGCAGTTCTTC. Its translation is CASSTRTGGSDNEQFF.